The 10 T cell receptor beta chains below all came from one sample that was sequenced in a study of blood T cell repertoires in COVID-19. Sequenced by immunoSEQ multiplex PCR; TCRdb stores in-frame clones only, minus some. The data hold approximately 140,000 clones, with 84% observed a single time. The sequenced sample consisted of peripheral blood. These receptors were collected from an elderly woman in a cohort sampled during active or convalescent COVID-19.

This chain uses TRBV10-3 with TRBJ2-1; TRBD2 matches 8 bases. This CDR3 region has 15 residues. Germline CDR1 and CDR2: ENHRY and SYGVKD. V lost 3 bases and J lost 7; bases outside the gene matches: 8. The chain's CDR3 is CAISELGLARNEQFF. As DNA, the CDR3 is TGTGCCATCAGTGAACTAGGACTAGCTCGGAATGAGCAGTTCTTC.

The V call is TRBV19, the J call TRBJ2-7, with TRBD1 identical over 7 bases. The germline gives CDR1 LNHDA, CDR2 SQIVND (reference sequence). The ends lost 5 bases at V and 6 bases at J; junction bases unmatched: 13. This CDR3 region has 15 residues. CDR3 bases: TGTGCCAGTAGTTTCCGGGACAGACCTTCCGGCGAGCAGTACTTC. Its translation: CASSFRDRPSGEQYF.

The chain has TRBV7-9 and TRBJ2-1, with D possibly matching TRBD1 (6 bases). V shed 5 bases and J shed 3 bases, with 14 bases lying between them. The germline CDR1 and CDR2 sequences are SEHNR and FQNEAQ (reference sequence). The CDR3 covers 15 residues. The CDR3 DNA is TGTGCCAGCAGCCCGGACAGATTATTCTACAATGAGCAGTTCTTC. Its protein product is CASSPDRLFYNEQFF.

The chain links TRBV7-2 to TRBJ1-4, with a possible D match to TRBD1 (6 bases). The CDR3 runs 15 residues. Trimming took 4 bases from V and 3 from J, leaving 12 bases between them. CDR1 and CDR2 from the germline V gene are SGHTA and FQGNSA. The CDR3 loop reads CASSSQGKPNEKLFF. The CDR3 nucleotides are TGTGCCAGCAGCTCGCAGGGGAAACCTAATGAAAAACTGTTTTTT.

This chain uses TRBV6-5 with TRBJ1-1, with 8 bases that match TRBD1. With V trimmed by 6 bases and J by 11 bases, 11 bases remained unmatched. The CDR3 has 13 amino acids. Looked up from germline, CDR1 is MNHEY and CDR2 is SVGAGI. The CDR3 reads CASSPPGQGSAFF. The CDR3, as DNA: TGTGCCAGCAGCCCCCCTGGACAGGGAAGCGCTTTCTTT.

The CDR3: CASSLAGTSGYNEQFF. The CDR3 DNA follows: TGTGCCAGCAGCTTAGCCGGGACTAGCGGATACAATGAGCAGTTCTTC. The chain combines TRBV7-2 with TRBJ2-1, with 11 bases lining up with TRBD2. V lost 0 bases to trimming and J lost 4 bases; unmatched junction nucleotides: 2. Per the germline V gene, CDR1 is SGHTA and CDR2 is FQGNSA. The CDR3 runs to 16 residues.

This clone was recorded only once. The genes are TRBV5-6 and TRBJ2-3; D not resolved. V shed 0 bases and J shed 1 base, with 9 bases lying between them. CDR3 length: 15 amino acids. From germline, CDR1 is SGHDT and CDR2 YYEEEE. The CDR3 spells CASSLGVLGTDTQYF. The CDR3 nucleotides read TGTGCCAGCAGCTTGGGAGTGCTTGGCACAGATACGCAGTATTTT.

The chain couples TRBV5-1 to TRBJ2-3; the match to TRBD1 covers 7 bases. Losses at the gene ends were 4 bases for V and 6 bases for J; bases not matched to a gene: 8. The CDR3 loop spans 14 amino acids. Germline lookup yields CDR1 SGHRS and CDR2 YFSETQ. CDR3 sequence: CASSTSGGVDTQYF. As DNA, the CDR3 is TGCGCCAGCAGCACCTCAGGGGGAGTTGATACGCAGTATTTT.

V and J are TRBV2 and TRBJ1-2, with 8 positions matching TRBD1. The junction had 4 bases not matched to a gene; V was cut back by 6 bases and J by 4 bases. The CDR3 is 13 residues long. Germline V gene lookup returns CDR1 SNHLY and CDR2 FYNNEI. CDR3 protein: CASSRTGLYGYTF. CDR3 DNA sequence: TGTGCCAGCAGCAGGACAGGGCTCTATGGCTACACCTTC.

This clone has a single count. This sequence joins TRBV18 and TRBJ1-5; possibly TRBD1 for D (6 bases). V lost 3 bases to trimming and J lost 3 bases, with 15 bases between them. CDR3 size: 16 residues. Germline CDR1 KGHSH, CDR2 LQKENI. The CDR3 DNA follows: TGTGCCAGCTCACCCCCGGCAAGGGGGTACAATCAGCCCCAGCATTTT. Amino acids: CASSPPARGYNQPQHF.